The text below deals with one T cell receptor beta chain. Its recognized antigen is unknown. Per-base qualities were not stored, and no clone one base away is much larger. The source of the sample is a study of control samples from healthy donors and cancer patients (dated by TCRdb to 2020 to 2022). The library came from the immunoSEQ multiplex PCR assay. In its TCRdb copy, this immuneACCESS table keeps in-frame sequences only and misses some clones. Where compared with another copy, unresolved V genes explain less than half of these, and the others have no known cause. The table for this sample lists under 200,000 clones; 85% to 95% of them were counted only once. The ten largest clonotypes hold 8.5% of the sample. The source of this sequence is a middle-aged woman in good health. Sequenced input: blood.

The CDR3 amino acid sequence is: CSVDGTGQIYGYTF. Read as DNA, the sequence is TGCAGCGTCGATGGGACAGGGCAGATCTATGGCTACACCTTC. This chain joins TRBV29-1 to TRBJ1-2; 9 central nucleotides agree with TRBD1. The germline V gene provides CDR1 SQVTM and CDR2 ANQGSEA. Compared with germline, V lacks 6 bases and J lacks 4 bases; bases without a gene match: 9. Including cysteine and phenylalanine, the CDR3 has 14 amino acids. The entry retains the CDR3 DNA only, 42 bases that are in frame from base 1. The full variable domain, with segments outside the CDR3 supplied by the reference TRBV29-1 and TRBJ1-2 proteins, appears as SAVISQKPSRDICQRGTSLTIQCQVDSQVTMMFWYRQQPGQSLTLIATANQGSEATYESGFVIDKFPISRPNLTFSTLTVSNMSPEDSSIYLCSVDGTGQIYGYTFGSGTRLTVV.